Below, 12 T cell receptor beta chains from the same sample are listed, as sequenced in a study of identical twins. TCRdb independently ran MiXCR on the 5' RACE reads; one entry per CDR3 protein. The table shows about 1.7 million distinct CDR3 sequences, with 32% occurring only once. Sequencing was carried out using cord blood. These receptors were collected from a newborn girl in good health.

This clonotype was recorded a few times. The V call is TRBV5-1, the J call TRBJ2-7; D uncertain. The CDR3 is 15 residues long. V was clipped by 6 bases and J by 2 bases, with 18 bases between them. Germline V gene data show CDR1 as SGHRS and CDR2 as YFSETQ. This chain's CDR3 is CASKPDSSWPYEQYF. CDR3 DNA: TGCGCCAGCAAACCAGACTCGAGCTGGCCCTACGAGCAGTACTTC.

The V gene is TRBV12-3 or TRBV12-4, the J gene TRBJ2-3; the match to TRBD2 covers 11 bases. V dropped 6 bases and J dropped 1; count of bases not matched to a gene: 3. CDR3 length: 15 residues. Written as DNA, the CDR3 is TGTGCCAGCAGGAAGACTAGCGGGGGCACAGATACGCAGTATTTT. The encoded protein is CASRKTSGGTDTQYF.

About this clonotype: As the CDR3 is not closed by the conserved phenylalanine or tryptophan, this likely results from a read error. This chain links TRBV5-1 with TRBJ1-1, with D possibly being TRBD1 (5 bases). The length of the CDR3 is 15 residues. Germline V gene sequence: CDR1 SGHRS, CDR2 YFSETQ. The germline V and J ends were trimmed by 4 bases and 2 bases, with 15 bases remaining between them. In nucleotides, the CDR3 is TGCGCCAGCAGCCGGGGGTATTTTGTCAACACTGAAGCTTTCCTT. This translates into CASSRGYFVNTEAFL.

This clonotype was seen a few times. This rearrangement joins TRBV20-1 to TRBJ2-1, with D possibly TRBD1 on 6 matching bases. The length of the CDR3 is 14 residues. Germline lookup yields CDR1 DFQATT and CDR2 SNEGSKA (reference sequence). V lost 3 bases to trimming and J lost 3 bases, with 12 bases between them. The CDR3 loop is CSASEGVGYNEQFF. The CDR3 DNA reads TGCAGTGCTAGTGAGGGGGTTGGCTACAATGAGCAGTTCTTC.

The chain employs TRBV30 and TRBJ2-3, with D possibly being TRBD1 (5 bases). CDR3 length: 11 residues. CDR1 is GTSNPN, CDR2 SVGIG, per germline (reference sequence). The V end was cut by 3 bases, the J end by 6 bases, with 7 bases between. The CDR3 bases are TGTGCCTGGAGCTACAGGGATACGCAGTATTTT. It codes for CAWSYRDTQYF.

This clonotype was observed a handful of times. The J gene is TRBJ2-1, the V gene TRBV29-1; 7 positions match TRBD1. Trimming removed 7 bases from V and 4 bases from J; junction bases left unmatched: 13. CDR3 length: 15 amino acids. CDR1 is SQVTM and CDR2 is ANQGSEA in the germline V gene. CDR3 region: CSANDRDRGYNEQFF. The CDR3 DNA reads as TGCAGCGCCAATGACCGGGACAGAGGATACAATGAGCAGTTCTTC.

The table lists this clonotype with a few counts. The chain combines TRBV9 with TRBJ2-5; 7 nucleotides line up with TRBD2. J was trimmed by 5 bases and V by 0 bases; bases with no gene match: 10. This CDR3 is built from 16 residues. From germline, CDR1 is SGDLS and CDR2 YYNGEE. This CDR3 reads CASSVGGLAGKETQYF. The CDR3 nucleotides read TGTGCCAGCAGCGTAGGAGGTTTAGCGGGCAAGGAGACCCAGTACTTC. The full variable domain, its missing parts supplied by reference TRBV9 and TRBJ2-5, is DSGVTQTPKHLITATGQRVTLRCSPRSGDLSVYWYQQSLDQGLQFLIQYYNGEERAKGNILERFSAQQFPDLHSELNLSSLELGDSALYFCASSVGGLAGKETQYFGPGTRLLVL.

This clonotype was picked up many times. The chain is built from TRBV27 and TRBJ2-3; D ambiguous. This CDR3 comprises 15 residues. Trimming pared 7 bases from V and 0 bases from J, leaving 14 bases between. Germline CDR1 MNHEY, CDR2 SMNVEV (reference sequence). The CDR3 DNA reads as TGTGCCAGCACCCTAGGATTCGCTAGCACAGATACGCAGTATTTT. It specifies CASTLGFASTDTQYF.

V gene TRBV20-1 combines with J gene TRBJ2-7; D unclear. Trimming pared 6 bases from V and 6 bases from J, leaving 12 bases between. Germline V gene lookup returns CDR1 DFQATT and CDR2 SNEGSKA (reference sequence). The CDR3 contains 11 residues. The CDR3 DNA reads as TGCAGTGCGAGTAGGTGGGTCGAGCAGTACTTC. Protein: CSASRWVEQYF.

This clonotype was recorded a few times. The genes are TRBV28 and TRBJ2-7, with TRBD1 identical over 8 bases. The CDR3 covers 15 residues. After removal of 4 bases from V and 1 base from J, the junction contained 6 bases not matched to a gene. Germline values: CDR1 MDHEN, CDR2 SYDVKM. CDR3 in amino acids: CASSYVGTGSYEQYF. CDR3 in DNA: TGTGCCAGCAGTTACGTGGGGACAGGATCCTACGAGCAGTACTTC.

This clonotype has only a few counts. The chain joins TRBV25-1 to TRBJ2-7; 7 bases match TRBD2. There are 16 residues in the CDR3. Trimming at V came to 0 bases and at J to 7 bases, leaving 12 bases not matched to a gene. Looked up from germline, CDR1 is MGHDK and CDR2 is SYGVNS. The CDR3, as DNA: TGTGCCAGCAGTGAATATGGACTAGGGAGTTACAATGAGCAGTACTTC. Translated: CASSEYGLGSYNEQYF.

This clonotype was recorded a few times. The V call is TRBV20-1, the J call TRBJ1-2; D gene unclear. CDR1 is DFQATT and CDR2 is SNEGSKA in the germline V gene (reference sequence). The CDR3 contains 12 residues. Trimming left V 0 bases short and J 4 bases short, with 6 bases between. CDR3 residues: CSAREGLYGYTF. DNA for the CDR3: TGCAGTGCTAGAGAGGGCCTCTATGGCTACACCTTC.